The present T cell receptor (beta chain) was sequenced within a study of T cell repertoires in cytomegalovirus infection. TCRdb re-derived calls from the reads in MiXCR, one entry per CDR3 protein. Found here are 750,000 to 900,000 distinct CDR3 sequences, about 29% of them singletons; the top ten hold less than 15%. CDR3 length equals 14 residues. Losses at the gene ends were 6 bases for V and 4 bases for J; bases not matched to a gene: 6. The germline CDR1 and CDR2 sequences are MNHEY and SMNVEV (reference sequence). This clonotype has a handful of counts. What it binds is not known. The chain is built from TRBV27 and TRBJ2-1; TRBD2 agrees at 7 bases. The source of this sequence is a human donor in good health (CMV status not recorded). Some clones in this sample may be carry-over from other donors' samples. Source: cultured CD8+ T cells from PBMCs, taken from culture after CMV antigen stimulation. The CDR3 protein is CASSSGLNYNEQFF. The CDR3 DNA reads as TGTGCCAGCAGCTCGGGACTAAATTACAATGAGCAGTTCTTC.